This T cell receptor (beta chain) came from a study of T-cell reconstitution after alpha-beta-depleted transplantation in children. The study, taken as a whole, reports: Where alpha-beta T cells came from about two months after transplant was reportedly several hundred expanded graft clones. Most T-cell counts and diversity one year after the transplant came from T cells that were newly produced.

The authors prepared the TCRbeta library with unique molecular identifiers. One entry per CDR3 protein, called by TCRdb with MiXCR from the PCR reads. The sample records some 80,000 distinct CDR3 sequences, less than 20% being singletons. Germline assignment: CDR1 LGHNA and CDR2 YNFKEQ. The J segment lost 2 bases and the V segment lost 0 bases, leaving 1 base of the junction unmatched. This CDR3 comprises 15 residues. As to this clonotype: What it binds is not known.

The specimen was PBMCs, mostly from graft donor cells, collected 360 days after TCRalphabeta/CD19-depleted stem cell transplant. This clonotype was obtained from a male patient aged 2 to 10 who had a stem cell transplant for acute lymphoblastic leukemia, so the T cells may come from the graft donor. The chain combines TRBV4-2 with TRBJ2-3; TRBD2 agrees at 8 bases. The chain's CDR3 is CASSQELADTDTQYF. In DNA form, the CDR3 reads TGTGCCAGCAGCCAAGAACTAGCGGACACAGATACGCAGTATTTT.